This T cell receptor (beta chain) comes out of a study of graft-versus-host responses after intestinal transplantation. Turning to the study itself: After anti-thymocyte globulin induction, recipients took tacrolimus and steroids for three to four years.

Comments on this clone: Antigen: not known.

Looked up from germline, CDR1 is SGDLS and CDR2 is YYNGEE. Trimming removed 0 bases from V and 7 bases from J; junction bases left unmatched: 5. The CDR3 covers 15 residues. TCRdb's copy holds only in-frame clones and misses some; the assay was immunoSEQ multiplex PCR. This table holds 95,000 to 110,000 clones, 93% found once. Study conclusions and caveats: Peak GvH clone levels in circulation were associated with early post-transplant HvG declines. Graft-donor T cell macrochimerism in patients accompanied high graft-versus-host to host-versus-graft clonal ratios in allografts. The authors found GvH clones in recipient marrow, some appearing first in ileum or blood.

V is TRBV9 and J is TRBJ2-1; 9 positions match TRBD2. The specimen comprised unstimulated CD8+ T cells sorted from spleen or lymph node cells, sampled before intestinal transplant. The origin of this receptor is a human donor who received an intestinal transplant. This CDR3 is CASSVGAGGQNEQFF. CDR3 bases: TGTGCCAGCAGCGTAGGCGCGGGGGGGCAGAATGAGCAGTTCTTC. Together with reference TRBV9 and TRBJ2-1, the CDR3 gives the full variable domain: DSGVTQTPKHLITATGQRVTLRCSPRSGDLSVYWYQQSLDQGLQFLIQYYNGEERAKGNILERFSAQQFPDLHSELNLSSLELGDSALYFCASSVGAGGQNEQFFGPGTRLTVL.